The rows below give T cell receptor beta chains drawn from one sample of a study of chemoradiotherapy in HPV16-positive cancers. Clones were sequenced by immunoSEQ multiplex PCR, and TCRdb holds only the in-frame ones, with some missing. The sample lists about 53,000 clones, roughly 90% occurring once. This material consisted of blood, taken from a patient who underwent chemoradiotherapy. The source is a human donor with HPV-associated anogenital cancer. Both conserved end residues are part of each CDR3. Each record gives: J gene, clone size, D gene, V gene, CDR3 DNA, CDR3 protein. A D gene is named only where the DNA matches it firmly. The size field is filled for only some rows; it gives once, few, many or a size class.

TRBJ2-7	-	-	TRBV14	TGTGCCAGCAGCCCGGACTGGTCCTACGAGCAGTACTTC	CASSPDWSYEQYF
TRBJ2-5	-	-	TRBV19	TGTGCCAGTAGTATTTTAGGTTCCCAAGAGACCCAGTACTTC	CASSILGSQETQYF
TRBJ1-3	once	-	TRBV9	TGTGCCAGCAGCTCACGAGGTGGGGGAGCTGGAAACACCATATATTTT	CASSSRGGGAGNTIYF
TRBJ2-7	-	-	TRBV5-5	TGTGCCGCCGGGGCCGGTGGGGACTACGAGCAGTACTTC	CAAGAGGDYEQYF
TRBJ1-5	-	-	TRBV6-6	TGTGCCAGCAGTTACCGGCAGGGCGATAGCAATCAGCCCCAGCATTTT	CASSYRQGDSNQPQHF
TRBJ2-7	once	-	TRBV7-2	TGTGCCAGCAGCCCCTCGCGCGGTGCCTACGAGCAGTACTTC	CASSPSRGAYEQYF
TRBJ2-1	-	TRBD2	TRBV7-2	TGTGCCAGCAGCCCCGGGACTAGCAAAGTTTATGAGCAGTTCTTC	CASSPGTSKVYEQFF
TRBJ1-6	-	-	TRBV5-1	TGCGCCAGCAGCGAGAACACAGGGAATAATTCACCCCTCCACTTT	CASSENTGNNSPLHF
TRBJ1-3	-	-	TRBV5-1	TGCGCCAGCGCGACAGGACCCGATTCTGGAAACACCATATATTTT	CASATGPDSGNTIYF
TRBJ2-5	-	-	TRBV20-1	TGCAGTGCTAGTTTGCGACACCAGTACTTC	CSASLRHQYF
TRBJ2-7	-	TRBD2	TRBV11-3	TGTGCCAGCAGCCATAGAGGACGGCTAGCGGGGGGCGACGAGCAGTACTTC	CASSHRGRLAGGDEQYF
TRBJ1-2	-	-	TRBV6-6	TGTGCCAGCAGTTATCGCTCGGGTGGCTACACCTTC	CASSYRSGGYTF
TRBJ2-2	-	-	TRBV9	TGTGCCAGCAGCCTCGGGAGTCTCGGGGAGCTGTTTTTT	CASSLGSLGELFF
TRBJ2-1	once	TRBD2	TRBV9	TGTGCCAGCAGCCCCATAGCGGGAGTGAATGAGCAGTTCTTC	CASSPIAGVNEQFF
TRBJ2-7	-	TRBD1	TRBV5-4	TGTGCCAGCAGCGGGACAGACCCGGGGAACGAGCAGTACTTC	CASSGTDPGNEQYF
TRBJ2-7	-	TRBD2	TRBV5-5	TGTGCCAGCAGCTCGGGACTAGCGGGACCATCCTACGAGCAGTACTTC	CASSSGLAGPSYEQYF
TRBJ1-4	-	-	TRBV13	TGTGCCGTCGGGGGAGCTAATGAAAAACTGTTTTTT	CAVGGANEKLFF
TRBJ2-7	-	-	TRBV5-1	TGCGCCAGCAGCTTGGTAGGACAGAGTTCCTACGAGCAGTACTTC	CASSLVGQSSYEQYF
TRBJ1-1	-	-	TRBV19	TGTGCCAGTATGTTCGGGACTGAAGCTTTCTTT	CASMFGTEAFF
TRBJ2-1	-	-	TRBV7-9	TGTGCCAGCAGCTTAGCGCCTATGGCGGATGAGCAGTTCTTC	CASSLAPMADEQFF
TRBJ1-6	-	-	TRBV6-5	TGTGCCAGTAGCCGGGGCGAATCACCCCTCCACTTT	CASSRGESPLHF
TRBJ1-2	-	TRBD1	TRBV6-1	TGTGCCAGCAGTGAAAGGGGGCAGGGCCCAATTAACTATGGCTACACCTTC	CASSERGQGPINYGYTF
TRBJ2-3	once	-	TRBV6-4	TGTGCCAGTCGCGGAGGAGGGGTTAGCACAGATACGCAGTATTTT	CASRGGGVSTDTQYF
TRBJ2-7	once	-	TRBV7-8	TGTGCCAGCAGCCCGGGGAACAGTTTATCCTACGAGCAGTACTTC	CASSPGNSLSYEQYF
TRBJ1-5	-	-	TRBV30	TGTGCCTGGAGTGTAGTGGGGTTTAGCAATCAGCCCCAGCATTTT	CAWSVVGFSNQPQHF